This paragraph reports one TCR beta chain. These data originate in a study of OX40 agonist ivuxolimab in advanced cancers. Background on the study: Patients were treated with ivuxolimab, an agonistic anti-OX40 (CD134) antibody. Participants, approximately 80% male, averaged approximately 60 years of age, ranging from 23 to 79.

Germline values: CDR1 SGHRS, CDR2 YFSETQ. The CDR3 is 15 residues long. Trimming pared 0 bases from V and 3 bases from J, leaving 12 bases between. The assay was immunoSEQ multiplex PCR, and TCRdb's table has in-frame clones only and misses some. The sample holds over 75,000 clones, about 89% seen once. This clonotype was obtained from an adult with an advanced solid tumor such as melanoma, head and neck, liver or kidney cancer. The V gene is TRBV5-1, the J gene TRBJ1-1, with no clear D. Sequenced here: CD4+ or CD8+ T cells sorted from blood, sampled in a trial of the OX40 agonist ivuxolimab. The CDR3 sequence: CASSLAAGRDTEAFF. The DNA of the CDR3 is TGCGCCAGCAGCTTGGCCGCGGGGAGAGACACTGAAGCTTTCTTT.